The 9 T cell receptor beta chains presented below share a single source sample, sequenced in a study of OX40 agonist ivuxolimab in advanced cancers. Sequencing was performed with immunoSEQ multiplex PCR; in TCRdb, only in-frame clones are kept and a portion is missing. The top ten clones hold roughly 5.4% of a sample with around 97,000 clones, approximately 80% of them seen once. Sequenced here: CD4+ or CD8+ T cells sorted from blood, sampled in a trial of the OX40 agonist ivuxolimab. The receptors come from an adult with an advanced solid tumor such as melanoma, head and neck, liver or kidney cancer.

The CDR3 spells CASSSGQGANEQFF. CDR3 nucleotides: TGCGCCAGCAGCTCCGGACAGGGGGCCAATGAGCAGTTCTTC. The chain recombines TRBV5-1 with TRBJ2-1; TRBD1 agrees at 11 bases. This CDR3 region has 14 residues. Per the germline V gene, CDR1 is SGHRS and CDR2 is YFSETQ. Trimming cost V 3 bases and J 6 bases; bases outside gene matches: 2.

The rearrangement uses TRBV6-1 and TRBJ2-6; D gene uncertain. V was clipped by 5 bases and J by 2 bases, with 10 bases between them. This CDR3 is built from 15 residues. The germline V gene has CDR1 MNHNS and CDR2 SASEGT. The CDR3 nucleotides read TGTGCCAGCAGTCCCAGTTTGGCTGGGGCCAACGTCCTGACTTTC. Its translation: CASSPSLAGANVLTF.

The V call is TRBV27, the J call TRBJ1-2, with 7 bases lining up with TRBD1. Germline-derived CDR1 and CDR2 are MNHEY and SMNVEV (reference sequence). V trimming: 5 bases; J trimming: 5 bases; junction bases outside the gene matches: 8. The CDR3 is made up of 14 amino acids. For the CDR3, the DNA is TGTGCCAGCAGTCCCAAAGGGGACAGTTATGGCTACACCTTC. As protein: CASSPKGDSYGYTF.

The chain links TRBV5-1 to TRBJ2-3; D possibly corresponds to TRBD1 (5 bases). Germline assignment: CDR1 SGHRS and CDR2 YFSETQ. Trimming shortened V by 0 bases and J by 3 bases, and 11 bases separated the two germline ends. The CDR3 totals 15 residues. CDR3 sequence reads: CASSLGGPSTDTQYF. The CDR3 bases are TGCGCCAGCAGCTTGGGGGGCCCTTCTACAGATACGCAGTATTTT.

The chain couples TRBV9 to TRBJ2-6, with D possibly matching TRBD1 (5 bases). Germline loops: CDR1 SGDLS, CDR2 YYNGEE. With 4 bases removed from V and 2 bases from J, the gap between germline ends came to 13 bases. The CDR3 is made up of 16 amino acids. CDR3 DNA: TGTGCCAGCAGCCCTAGGCAAGGGGCTGGGGCCAACGTCCTGACTTTC. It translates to CASSPRQGAGANVLTF.

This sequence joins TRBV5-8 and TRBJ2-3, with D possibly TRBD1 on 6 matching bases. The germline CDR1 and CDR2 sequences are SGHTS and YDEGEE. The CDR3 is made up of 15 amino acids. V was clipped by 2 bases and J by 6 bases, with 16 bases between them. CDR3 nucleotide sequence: TGTGCCAGCAGCTTACGTGGGGGCCCAGGGGATACGCAGTATTTT. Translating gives CASSLRGGPGDTQYF.

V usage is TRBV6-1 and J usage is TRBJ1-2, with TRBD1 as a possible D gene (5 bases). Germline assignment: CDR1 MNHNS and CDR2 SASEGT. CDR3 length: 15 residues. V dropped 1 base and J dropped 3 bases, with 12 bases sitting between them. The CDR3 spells CASSEVGVGDYGYTF. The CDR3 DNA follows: TGTGCCAGCAGTGAAGTGGGGGTAGGGGACTATGGCTACACCTTC.

As DNA, the CDR3 is TGTGCCAGCAGCAAAGTTAAGGGCGGCTACACCTTC. Its translation is CASSKVKGGYTF. The chain recombines TRBV21-1 with TRBJ1-2. TRBV21-1 is recorded as a pseudogene. The CDR3 contains 12 residues.

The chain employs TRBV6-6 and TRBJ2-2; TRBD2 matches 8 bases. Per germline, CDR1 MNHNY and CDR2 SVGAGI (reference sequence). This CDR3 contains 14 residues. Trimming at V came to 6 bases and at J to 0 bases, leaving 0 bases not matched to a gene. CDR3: CASRAGANTGELFF. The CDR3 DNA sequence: TGTGCCAGCAGAGCGGGGGCGAACACCGGGGAGCTGTTTTTT.